A single sample gave rise to the 19 T cell receptor beta chains below, sequenced in a study of shared clonotypes between healthy human individuals. Only in-frame clones appear in the TCRdb table, and some are missing; sequencing was by immunoSEQ multiplex PCR. Of 950,000 to 1,100,000 clones in the sample, around 76% were seen once. Sequenced sample: memory CD4+ T cells sorted from blood. Subset here: CD45RA-negative fraction. Receptors originate from a man between 18 and 35 years old in good health.

The J gene is TRBJ1-2, the V gene TRBV6-1; perhaps TRBD1 as D (6 bases). The length of the CDR3 is 12 residues. Germline V CDR1 and CDR2: MNHNS, SASEGT. V gave up 7 bases and J gave up 5 bases, with 11 bases separating them. The CDR3 nucleotides read TGTGCCAGCAACAACGGACAGTATGGCTACACCTTC. Translating it yields CASNNGQYGYTF.

As to this clone: The same CDR3 also results from other DNA sequences found in this sample. The rearrangement uses TRBV5-1 and TRBJ2-3; TRBD2 agrees at 12 bases. V was clipped by 4 bases and J by 3 bases; unmatched bases: 6. This CDR3 comprises 16 residues. Looked up from germline, CDR1 is SGHRS and CDR2 is YFSETQ. The CDR3 sequence: CASSPPTSGGTDTQYF. CDR3 DNA: TGCGCCAGCAGCCCTCCGACTAGCGGGGGAACAGATACGCAGTATTTT.

This chain joins TRBV6-5 and TRBJ2-3; the match to TRBD2 covers 14 bases. The CDR3 extends over 15 amino acids. The trim removed 6 bases at V and 3 bases at J, leaving 2 bases unmatched. In germline, CDR1 is MNHEY, CDR2 SVGAGI. The DNA for the CDR3 is TGTGCCAGCAGCGGGACTAGCGGGAGAACAGATACGCAGTATTTT. Protein product: CASSGTSGRTDTQYF.

The rearrangement links TRBV7-8 to TRBJ2-1; 8 positions agree with TRBD2. There are 17 residues in the CDR3. CDR1 is SGHVS and CDR2 is FQNEAQ in the germline V gene. The V segment lost 7 bases and the J segment 7 bases; nucleotides outside the gene matches: 18. CDR3 DNA sequence: TGTGCCAGCAACCCCAGCGGGGGAGACCTCTGGGGGAATGAGCAGTTCTTC. Translating it yields CASNPSGGDLWGNEQFF.

This chain joins TRBV29-1 and TRBJ2-1; 7 nucleotides match TRBD2. The germline gives CDR1 SQVTM, CDR2 ANQGSEA. V lost 1 base, J lost 6 bases, and 3 bases stayed unmatched. This CDR3 has 13 residues. CDR3 nucleotide sequence: TGCAGCGTTGAAGGGGAGGGTCTCAATGAGCAGTTCTTC. Translation gives CSVEGEGLNEQFF.

The V call is TRBV5-6, the J call TRBJ2-2; no clear D gene. CDR1 is SGHDT and CDR2 is YYEEEE in the germline V gene. Trimming stripped 0 bases from V and 9 bases from J, with 3 bases between. The CDR3 is 11 amino acids. This chain's CDR3 is CASSLGRELFF. The CDR3 DNA is TGTGCCAGCAGCTTGGGACGGGAGCTGTTTTTT.

This clone was seen just once. The chain uses TRBV30 and TRBJ2-1; D is possibly TRBD2 (7 bases). This CDR3 is 11 amino acids long. V was cut by 3 bases and J by 12 bases, with 12 bases left in between. CDR1 and CDR2 from the germline V gene are GTSNPN and SVGIG (reference sequence). The CDR3: CAWSGGPGQFF. In DNA form, the CDR3 reads TGTGCCTGGAGCGGGGGGCCCGGGCAGTTCTTC.

The rearrangement uses TRBV11-2 and TRBJ2-3, with a weak D call TRBD2 (5 bases). The germline V gene has CDR1 SGHAT and CDR2 FQNNGV. The germline V and J ends were trimmed by 1 base and 2 bases, with 10 bases remaining between them. The CDR3 totals 15 residues. CDR3 protein: CASSLGEGYTDTQYF. The CDR3 coding sequence is TGTGCCAGCAGCTTAGGTGAGGGCTACACAGATACGCAGTATTTT.

The chain combines TRBV11-3 with TRBJ2-2; D not certain. Germline V CDR1 and CDR2: SGHNT, YENEEA. The CDR3 extends over 11 amino acids. V lost 5 bases to trimming and J lost 9 bases, with 7 bases between them. As DNA, the CDR3 is TGTGCCAGCAGCAAATCCCGGGAGCTGTTTTTT. The encoded protein is CASSKSRELFF. The variable domain in full, completed from reference TRBV11-3 and TRBJ2-2, reads EAGVVQSPRYKIIEKKQPVAFWCNPISGHNTLYWYLQNLGQGPELLIRYENEEAVDDSQLPKDRFSAERLKGVDSTLKIQPAELGDSAVYLCASSKSRELFFGEGSRLTVL.

The DNA for the CDR3 is TGTGCCAGCAGCTCCTGGCAGCCGCCGCGCACCGGGGAGCTGTTTTTT. Translating it yields CASSSWQPPRTGELFF. V and J are TRBV13 and TRBJ2-2; D not resolved. Trimming left V 4 bases short and J 4 bases short, with 16 bases between. In germline, CDR1 is PRHDT, CDR2 FYEKMQ (reference sequence). The CDR3 totals 16 residues.

The chain couples TRBV6-5 to TRBJ2-7; possibly TRBD1 or TRBD2 for D (6 bases each). This CDR3 has 14 residues. Trimming shortened V by 8 bases and J by 3 bases, and 17 bases separated the two germline ends. Per germline, CDR1 MNHEY and CDR2 SVGAGI. CDR3 loop: CASRRSGAIYEQYF. CDR3 DNA: TGTGCCAGCCGGCGTTCGGGGGCCATCTACGAGCAGTACTTC.

The chain is built from TRBV9 and TRBJ2-1; 9 bases agree with TRBD2. V lost 2 bases to trimming and J lost 10 bases; unmatched junction nucleotides: 4. The CDR3 is 13 residues long. Germline assignment: CDR1 SGDLS and CDR2 YYNGEE. CDR3 in amino acids: CASSVGTSTEQFF. The CDR3 DNA sequence: TGTGCCAGCAGCGTGGGGACTAGCACCGAGCAGTTCTTC.

Only one count was recorded for this clone. The V and J genes are TRBV7-2 and TRBJ1-1, with TRBD1 matching 8 bases. CDR1 is SGHTA, CDR2 FQGNSA, per germline. This CDR3 comprises 16 residues. Trimming took 0 bases from V and 3 from J; bases not matched to a gene: 6. CDR3 amino acids: CASSLAPRGLYTEAFF. The CDR3, as DNA: TGTGCCAGCAGCTTAGCCCCCAGGGGGCTATACACTGAAGCTTTCTTT.

CDR3 nucleotides: TGTGCCAGCTCCCCCCCGACAGGGGGCGGGAACACCGGGGAGCTGTTTTTT. It yields the protein CASSPPTGGGNTGELFF. The chain has TRBV18 and TRBJ2-2, with TRBD1 identical over 10 bases. From germline, CDR1 is KGHSH and CDR2 LQKENI. The J segment lost 1 base and the V segment lost 6 bases, leaving 8 bases of the junction unmatched. This CDR3 has 17 amino acids.

A note on this clone: This CDR3 is also generated by other DNA sequences in the sample. DNA for the CDR3: TGCGCCAGCAGCTTGGCAGGGGGCAGCACAGATACGCAGTATTTT. Protein product: CASSLAGGSTDTQYF. The genes are TRBV5-1 and TRBJ2-3; 8 bases match TRBD1. There are 15 residues in the CDR3. The germline gives CDR1 SGHRS, CDR2 YFSETQ. V lost 0 bases and J lost 0; bases outside the gene matches: 0.

This chain links TRBV4-3 with TRBJ1-1, with D unclear. This CDR3 spans 14 amino acids. Deletions cut 2 bases from V and 1 base from J, with 8 bases between. Germline CDR1 and CDR2: LGHNA and YSLEER. CDR3 residues: CASSQSWENTEAFF. In nucleotides, the CDR3 is TGCGCCAGCAGCCAATCATGGGAGAACACTGAAGCTTTCTTT.

The chain employs TRBV5-1 and TRBJ2-3, with a weak D call TRBD1 (6 bases). The germline V gene encodes CDR1 SGHRS and CDR2 YFSETQ. V shed 0 bases and J shed 6 bases, with 11 bases lying between them. This CDR3 comprises 14 residues. The CDR3 here is CASSLDAGADTQYF. The CDR3 coding sequence is TGCGCCAGCAGCTTGGATGCAGGGGCGGATACGCAGTATTTT.

The count of this clone is one. This chain links TRBV7-8 with TRBJ2-1; 8 positions match TRBD1. CDR3 length: 16 residues. Germline values: CDR1 SGHVS, CDR2 FQNEAQ. Germline trimming cut 5 bases from V and 1 base from J; bases unmatched to any gene: 7. CDR3 sequence (DNA): TGTGCCAGCAGCGCTATGACAGGGGCTTCCTACAATGAGCAGTTCTTC. It yields the protein CASSAMTGASYNEQFF.

The gene calls are TRBV2 and TRBJ1-3; D is uncertain. CDR1 is SNHLY, CDR2 FYNNEI, per germline. The CDR3 has 14 residues. V dropped 6 bases and J dropped 4 bases, with 13 bases sitting between them. In DNA form, the CDR3 reads TGTGCCAGCAGATATATCTCTGACGGAAACACCATATATTTT. It is translated as CASRYISDGNTIYF.